One and the same sample provided the 12 T cell receptor beta chains below, sequenced in a study of response to subunit inactivated influenza vaccine. TCRdb itself ran the RT-PCR reads through MiXCR, one entry per CDR3 protein. Of around 500,000 distinct CDR3 sequences listed, approximately 9.9% are singletons. Sequencing used PBMCs from blood, obtained about 40 days after vaccination. The receptors were gathered from a man in his forties or fifties who received an inactivated influenza vaccine.

This clonotype was detected only a few times. The chain has TRBV6-2 or TRBV6-3 and TRBJ2-2; 14 nucleotides agree with TRBD2. V shed 2 bases and J 1 base; nucleotides not matched to a gene: 6. Per the germline V gene, CDR1 is MNHEY and CDR2 is SVGEGT. The CDR3 runs to 19 residues. The CDR3 here is CASSYLRTSGGRNTGELFF. As DNA, the CDR3 is TGTGCCAGCAGTTACCTCAGGACTAGCGGGGGGAGGAACACCGGGGAGCTGTTTTTT.

Many counts were recorded for this clonotype. This sequence joins TRBV7-2 and TRBJ2-3; 8 bases are a match to TRBD1. Trimming cost V 3 bases and J 0 bases; bases outside gene matches: 8. Germline V lookup: CDR1 SGHTA, CDR2 FQGNSA. The CDR3 loop spans 17 amino acids. The CDR3 reads CASSFRQGIRSTDTQYF. The CDR3 region has the DNA TGTGCCAGCAGCTTTAGACAGGGGATAAGGAGCACAGATACGCAGTATTTT.

This clonotype occurred a few times. V usage is TRBV4-2 and J usage is TRBJ2-7; D perhaps matches TRBD1 (6 bases). The CDR3 extends over 16 amino acids. Germline V gives CDR1 LGHNA, CDR2 YNFKEQ. Trimming took 0 bases from V and 7 from J, leaving 19 bases between them. This chain's CDR3 is CASSQEEIPGVGEQYF. CDR3 DNA: TGTGCCAGCAGCCAAGAAGAGATTCCAGGGGTGGGGGAGCAGTACTTC.

This clonotype was detected a few times. The chain couples TRBV11-2 to TRBJ2-2; D assignment may be TRBD1 or TRBD2 (5 bases each). Trimming removed 0 bases from V and 5 bases from J, with 16 bases in between. Germline V lookup: CDR1 SGHAT, CDR2 FQNNGV. CDR3 length: 17 residues. The CDR3 loop reads CASSLEGPGRRTGELFF. In DNA, the CDR3 is TGTGCCAGCAGCTTAGAAGGTCCAGGGCGGAGGACCGGGGAGCTGTTTTTT.

This clonotype was recorded many times. V gene TRBV12-3 or TRBV12-4 combines with J gene TRBJ1-5, with TRBD1 as a possible D gene (6 bases). This CDR3 is built from 18 residues. The V end lost 5 bases, the J end lost 2 bases, and 22 bases lay between the germline ends. This CDR3 is CASSPIRLGDKGNQPQHF. The CDR3 coding sequence is TGTGCCAGCAGTCCTATCCGGCTTGGGGACAAGGGCAATCAGCCCCAGCATTTT.

In its sample, this clonotype was seen a few times. The V call is TRBV6-5, the J call TRBJ1-5, with TRBD1 matching 7 bases. The V gene end was trimmed by 0 bases and the J gene end by 5 bases; junction bases not matched to a gene: 4. The CDR3 length is 15 residues. The V gene's germline CDR1 is MNHEY and CDR2 SVGAGI. CDR3: CASSYSHRGDQPQHF. The CDR3 bases are TGTGCCAGCAGTTACTCACACAGGGGCGATCAGCCCCAGCATTTT.

The chain is built from TRBV6-2 or TRBV6-3 and TRBJ1-5, with D possibly being TRBD1 (6 bases). The V and J ends lost 5 bases and 3 bases respectively, with 11 bases between them. The V gene's germline CDR1 is MNHEY and CDR2 SVGEGT. This CDR3 comprises 14 residues. This chain's CDR3 is CASSRTEYNQPQHF. The CDR3, as DNA: TGTGCCAGCAGTCGGACAGAATACAATCAGCCCCAGCATTTT.

About this clonotype itself: This clone may be a read error of a much larger clone one base away. The rearrangement uses TRBV15 and TRBJ2-7; 8 positions match TRBD1. Germline V CDR1 and CDR2: LNHNV, YYDKDF (reference sequence). The V segment lost 5 bases and the J segment 6 bases; nucleotides outside the gene matches: 6. The CDR3 contains 13 residues. CDR3 protein: CATSDRTGSEQYF. The CDR3 DNA is TGTGCCACCAGCGACCGGACAGGGAGCGAGCAGTACTTC.

Note on this clonotype: The junction shows a germline mismatch at one end, possibly a read error. V and J are TRBV20-1 and TRBJ2-3; 8 bases align to TRBD2. The CDR3 totals 15 residues. Germline lookup yields CDR1 DFQATT and CDR2 SNEGSKA (reference sequence). CDR3 nucleotide sequence: TGCAGTGCTAGAGATCCAGCGGGAGTCACAGATACGCACTATTTT. This encodes CSARDPAGVTDTHYF.

This clonotype was counted only a few times. V gene TRBV20-1 combines with J gene TRBJ2-5; 7 positions agree with TRBD2. CDR1 DFQATT and CDR2 SNEGSKA come from the germline V gene (reference sequence). With 5 bases clipped from V and 3 bases from J, the junction kept 9 bases outside the gene matches. This CDR3 comprises 14 residues. This chain's CDR3 is CSALPGTTKETQYF. CDR3 DNA: TGCAGTGCTCTTCCCGGGACTACCAAAGAGACCCAGTACTTC.

In the case of this clonotype: An end of the junction differs from the germline gene, which may be a read error. This chain joins TRBV20-1 and TRBJ1-1; 7 positions match TRBD1. Germline loops: CDR1 DFQATT, CDR2 SNEGSKA (reference sequence). This CDR3 contains 14 residues. The CDR3 DNA reads TGCAGTGCCAGGGGGGGGTCTGTAAACACTGAAGCTTGCTTT. Translated, it gives CSARGGSVNTEACF.

This clonotype was detected only a few times. The J gene is TRBJ2-3, the V gene TRBV19, with D perhaps matching TRBD1 or TRBD2 (5 bases each). Germline CDR1 reads LNHDA; CDR2 reads SQIVND (reference sequence). The CDR3 length is 12 residues. V dropped 4 bases and J dropped 8 bases, with 10 bases sitting between them. Here the CDR3 reads CASSTGTVTQYF. The CDR3 bases are TGTGCCAGTAGTACAGGGACGGTTACGCAGTATTTT.